Shown below are 29 T cell receptor beta chains from a single sample sequenced in a study of cytomegalovirus exposure and HLA in healthy donors. Only in-frame clones appear in the TCRdb table, and some are missing; sequencing was by immunoSEQ multiplex PCR. The table lists under 300,000 clones, approximately 83% of them singletons, with around 1.2% in the top ten. Material for sequencing was PBMCs. All receptors come from a woman aged 25 to 39 in good health and CMV-seropositive.

This chain connects TRBV27 to TRBJ2-5, with 9 bases lining up with TRBD2. Germline values: CDR1 MNHEY, CDR2 SMNVEV (reference sequence). The V segment lost 6 bases and the J segment 5 bases; nucleotides outside the gene matches: 7. This CDR3 comprises 14 residues. The CDR3 region is CASRNSGRQETQYF. Written as DNA, the CDR3 is TGTGCCAGCAGAAATAGCGGGAGACAGGAGACCCAGTACTTC.

This chain joins TRBV19 and TRBJ1-3, with no clear D. The CDR3 is made up of 13 amino acids. V dropped 5 bases and J dropped 4 bases, with 9 bases sitting between them. Germline V lookup: CDR1 LNHDA, CDR2 SQIVND (reference sequence). This chain's CDR3 is CASSRLTGNTIYF. CDR3 nucleotides: TGTGCCAGTAGTCGTTTGACAGGAAACACCATATATTTT.

This clone was counted only a few times. DNA for the CDR3: TGTGCCAGCAGCAAAGCGAGAGGGGCAGGGGCTGAAGCTTTCTTT. Translated: CASSKARGAGAEAFF. This chain joins TRBV21-1 and TRBJ1-1; TRBD1, the D gene given by the table, was not confirmed from the DNA. TRBV21-1 is a pseudogene segment. This CDR3 contains 15 residues.

In its sample, this clone was seen once. The chain joins TRBV4-1 to TRBJ2-1, with 9 nucleotides matching TRBD1. Germline values: CDR1 MGHRA, CDR2 YSYEKL. The CDR3 has 15 residues. Trimming at V came to 8 bases and at J to 4 bases, leaving 9 bases not matched to a gene. This chain's CDR3 is CASRPTGGLYNEQFF. The CDR3 DNA is TGCGCCAGCCGTCCGACAGGGGGTCTTTACAATGAGCAGTTCTTC.

V usage is TRBV30 and J usage is TRBJ2-3; possible D gene TRBD1, 6 bases. This CDR3 comprises 11 residues. V was trimmed by 5 bases and J by 6 bases, leaving 9 bases between them. The germline V gene has CDR1 GTSNPN and CDR2 SVGIG (reference sequence). The CDR3 loop is CAWATGDTQYF. Here the CDR3 DNA reads TGTGCCTGGGCTACAGGGGATACGCAGTATTTT.

The chain recombines TRBV29-1 with TRBJ1-3; 11 nucleotides line up with TRBD1. This CDR3 contains 14 residues. The junction had 5 bases not matched to a gene; V was cut back by 6 bases and J by 4 bases. From germline, CDR1 is SQVTM and CDR2 ANQGSEA. CDR3 bases: TGCAGCGTGGCCGGGACAGGGGGGGGAAACACCATATATTTT. Translated, it gives CSVAGTGGGNTIYF.

The chain joins TRBV7-2 to TRBJ2-7; TRBD2 matches 8 bases. CDR1 SGHTA and CDR2 FQGNSA come from the germline V gene. V dropped 5 bases and J dropped 4; count of bases not matched to a gene: 10. The CDR3 covers 15 residues. CDR3 sequence reads: CASSPRAGVGYEQYF. The CDR3 region has the DNA TGTGCCAGCAGCCCTCGAGCGGGAGTGGGGTACGAGCAGTACTTC.

This chain connects TRBV18 to TRBJ2-3; 10 nucleotides line up with TRBD2. This CDR3 has 15 residues. The J segment lost 4 bases and the V segment lost 4 bases, leaving 5 bases of the junction unmatched. Per germline, CDR1 KGHSH and CDR2 LQKENI. CDR3 sequence: CASSRGLALPDTQYF. The CDR3 DNA reads TGTGCCAGCTCACGGGGACTAGCGCTCCCAGATACGCAGTATTTT.

V gene TRBV4-1 combines with J gene TRBJ1-2; D is undetermined. The germline V gene has CDR1 MGHRA and CDR2 YSYEKL. With 0 bases removed from V and 13 bases from J, the gap between germline ends came to 9 bases. This CDR3 has 11 residues. The CDR3, as DNA: TGCGCCAGCAGCCAAGAGGAGTTGCGCACCTTC. Protein: CASSQEELRTF.

The J gene is TRBJ2-1, the V gene TRBV28; 11 bases fit TRBD2. The ends lost 5 bases at V and 16 bases at J; junction bases unmatched: 16. This CDR3 is built from 15 residues. CDR1 and CDR2 from the germline V gene are MDHEN and SYDVKM. Here the CDR3 DNA reads TGTGCCAGCAGTCCCTTACTAGCGGGAGACCCCCCGGGTTTCTTC. It yields the protein CASSPLLAGDPPGFF.

This chain joins TRBV29-1 and TRBJ1-2; 8 bases are a match to TRBD1. Per the germline V gene, CDR1 is SQVTM and CDR2 is ANQGSEA. The CDR3 is 17 amino acids. Unmatched junction bases numbered 18, after V lost 5 bases and J lost 4 bases. The CDR3 DNA reads TGCAGCGTTATCGGGGTAAGACCGGGACAGGAATCCTATGGCTACACCTTC. It yields the protein CSVIGVRPGQESYGYTF.

The V call is TRBV28, the J call TRBJ2-7; D is possibly TRBD1 (6 bases). The germline V gene encodes CDR1 MDHEN and CDR2 SYDVKM. CDR3 size: 13 residues. Deletions cut 6 bases from V and 8 bases from J, with 17 bases between. The CDR3 sequence is CASRRKGGSKQYF. The CDR3 DNA sequence: TGTGCCAGCAGACGAAAAGGGGGAAGTAAGCAGTACTTC.

Here the CDR3 DNA reads TGTGCCAGCAGTTCGTTGGGGGGTTTGGGAAATACGCAGTATTTT. Translating it yields CASSSLGGLGNTQYF. This chain joins TRBV27 and TRBJ2-3; possible D gene TRBD2, 6 bases. The CDR3 length is 15 residues. Trimming stripped 4 bases from V and 7 bases from J, with 18 bases between. The germline V gene encodes CDR1 MNHEY and CDR2 SMNVEV (reference sequence).

This clone was seen only once. The chain carries TRBV5-1 and TRBJ1-2; perhaps TRBD1 as D (5 bases). Trimming left V 3 bases short and J 0 bases short, with 15 bases between. The CDR3 length is 16 residues. CDR1 SGHRS and CDR2 YFSETQ come from the germline V gene. CDR3 loop: CASSSIVSTANYGYTF. CDR3 coding DNA: TGCGCCAGCAGCTCCATTGTTTCGACAGCTAACTATGGCTACACCTTC.

The chain joins TRBV15 to TRBJ1-2; no firm D call. The CDR3 runs to 14 residues. V lost 0 bases and J 4 bases, leaving 9 bases between the germline ends. The germline V gene encodes CDR1 LNHNV and CDR2 YYDKDF (reference sequence). CDR3 loop: CATSRDRAFYGYTF. In nucleotides, the CDR3 is TGTGCCACCAGCAGAGATCGTGCGTTCTATGGCTACACCTTC.

The chain has TRBV18 and TRBJ1-4; D is perhaps TRBD1 (5 bases). The CDR3 consists of 13 residues. V was trimmed by 0 bases and J by 11 bases, leaving 10 bases between them. Looked up from germline, CDR1 is KGHSH and CDR2 is LQKENI. CDR3 DNA: TGTGCCAGCTCACCACCGGGGGGAGCGAAACTGTTTTTT. Encoded protein: CASSPPGGAKLFF. The full variable domain, with the rest looked up from reference TRBV18 and TRBJ1-4, is NAGVMQNPRHLVRRRGQEARLRCSPMKGHSHVYWYRQLPEEGLKFMVYLQKENIIDESGMPKERFSAEFPKEGPSILRIQQVVRGDSAAYFCASSPPGGAKLFFGSGTQLSVL.

The CDR3 sequence is CASSLPFGQVSYEQYF. The CDR3 nucleotides are TGTGCCAGCAGTTTACCCTTCGGACAGGTTTCCTACGAGCAGTACTTC. The chain uses TRBV28 and TRBJ2-7; 7 positions match TRBD1. There are 16 residues in the CDR3. Germline CDR1 MDHEN, CDR2 SYDVKM. V lost 2 bases and J lost 1; bases outside the gene matches: 8.

The gene calls are TRBV11-2 and TRBJ1-1; the D is unclear. Germline V gene data show CDR1 as SGHAT and CDR2 as FQNNGV. This CDR3 has 12 amino acids. Trimming cost V 5 bases and J 5 bases, with 9 bases left between them. The CDR3 nucleotides read TGTGCCAGCAGCGATGATAGTACTGAAGCTTTCTTT. Its protein product is CASSDDSTEAFF.

This rearrangement joins TRBV5-1 to TRBJ2-5; a weak D match, TRBD2 (6 bases). The V gene lost 5 bases and the J gene lost 3 bases, with 20 bases spanning the gap. CDR3 length equals 16 residues. Germline V lookup: CDR1 SGHRS, CDR2 YFSETQ. DNA for the CDR3: TGCGCCAGCAGTTCAGGGCCCACGGGAGAAGAAGAGACCCAGTACTTC. Translated: CASSSGPTGEEETQYF.

A word on this clone: Distinct nucleotide sequences in the sample also encode this CDR3. J is TRBJ2-1 and V is TRBV5-1, with TRBD2 matching over 10 bases. V was clipped by 2 bases and J by 4 bases; unmatched bases: 3. The CDR3 sequence is 15 residues long. Germline assignment: CDR1 SGHRS and CDR2 YFSETQ. DNA of the CDR3: TGCGCCAGCAGCTTAGCTAGCGGGAGTTACAATGAGCAGTTCTTC. This sequence encodes CASSLASGSYNEQFF.

The CDR3 region is CASSPTTGFSYGYTF. CDR3 bases: TGTGCCAGCAGCCCTACAACAGGGTTTTCCTATGGCTACACCTTC. The genes are TRBV7-2 and TRBJ1-2; the D gene is possibly TRBD1 (6 bases). V gave up 5 bases and J gave up 4 bases, with 17 bases separating them. The CDR3 spans 15 residues. In germline, CDR1 is SGHTA, CDR2 FQGNSA.

The chain employs TRBV11-2 and TRBJ2-2; tentatively, D is TRBD2 (6 bases). Germline lookup yields CDR1 SGHAT and CDR2 FQNNGV. Trimming took 7 bases from V and 6 from J, leaving 21 bases between them. The CDR3 contains 16 residues. The chain's CDR3 is CASTSPGGLVAGELFF. The DNA for the CDR3 is TGTGCCAGCACCTCCCCCGGAGGGCTGGTGGCCGGGGAGCTGTTTTTT.

This chain links TRBV5-6 with TRBJ1-5, with D maybe TRBD1 (5 bases). CDR3 length: 12 residues. Deletions cut 3 bases from V and 4 bases from J, with 5 bases between. Germline lookup yields CDR1 SGHDT and CDR2 YYEEEE. As DNA, the CDR3 is TGTGCCAGCAGCTCAGGGAATCAGCCCCAGCATTTT. Protein: CASSSGNQPQHF.

The chain carries TRBV10-3 and TRBJ2-5; TRBD2 matches 11 bases. Germline-derived CDR1 and CDR2 are ENHRY and SYGVKD. V lost 2 bases and J lost 5; bases outside the gene matches: 7. The CDR3 runs 16 residues. CDR3 protein: CAISETSGSSQETQYF. The CDR3 DNA reads as TGTGCCATCAGTGAGACTAGCGGGAGCTCTCAGGAGACCCAGTACTTC.

The V call is TRBV11-2, the J call TRBJ1-1; 7 bases match TRBD1. The CDR3 totals 15 residues. With 2 bases clipped from V and 6 bases from J, the junction kept 9 bases outside the gene matches. Per the germline V gene, CDR1 is SGHAT and CDR2 is FQNNGV. CDR3 in DNA: TGTGCCAGCAGCTTACGCGGTCAGGGGGTTTCTGAAGCTTTCTTT. Its protein product is CASSLRGQGVSEAFF.

This chain connects TRBV7-2 to TRBJ2-3; D not resolved. V dropped 5 bases and J dropped 10 bases, with 13 bases sitting between them. The CDR3 runs 12 residues. Germline CDR1 and CDR2: SGHTA and FQGNSA. The CDR3 coding sequence is TGTGCCAGCAGCACAGCCCTCGGTTCGCAGTATTTT. Translating gives CASSTALGSQYF.

The chain recombines TRBV14 with TRBJ1-1, with D hard to call. Germline lookup yields CDR1 SGHDN and CDR2 FVKESK. The CDR3 length is 11 residues. V was pared by 2 bases and J by 7 bases, with 5 bases between. CDR3 DNA sequence: TGTGCCAGCAGCCAAACCAGTGAAGCTTTCTTT. Protein: CASSQTSEAFF.

The V call is TRBV9, the J call TRBJ2-7; 7 nucleotides match TRBD2. The trim removed 5 bases at V and 0 bases at J, leaving 14 bases unmatched. The CDR3 is made up of 17 amino acids. In germline, CDR1 is SGDLS, CDR2 YYNGEE. The CDR3 is CASSLGLAGYSSYEQYF. DNA for the CDR3: TGTGCCAGCAGTCTCGGTTTAGCGGGTTATAGCTCCTACGAGCAGTACTTC.

The chain has TRBV14 and TRBJ2-1; TRBD2 matches 9 bases. Germline CDR1 reads SGHDN; CDR2 reads FVKESK. CDR3 length equals 15 residues. J was trimmed by 1 base and V by 5 bases; bases with no gene match: 3. CDR3 protein: CASSESGRSYNEQFF. The CDR3 DNA reads TGTGCCAGCAGCGAGAGCGGGAGGTCCTACAATGAGCAGTTCTTC.